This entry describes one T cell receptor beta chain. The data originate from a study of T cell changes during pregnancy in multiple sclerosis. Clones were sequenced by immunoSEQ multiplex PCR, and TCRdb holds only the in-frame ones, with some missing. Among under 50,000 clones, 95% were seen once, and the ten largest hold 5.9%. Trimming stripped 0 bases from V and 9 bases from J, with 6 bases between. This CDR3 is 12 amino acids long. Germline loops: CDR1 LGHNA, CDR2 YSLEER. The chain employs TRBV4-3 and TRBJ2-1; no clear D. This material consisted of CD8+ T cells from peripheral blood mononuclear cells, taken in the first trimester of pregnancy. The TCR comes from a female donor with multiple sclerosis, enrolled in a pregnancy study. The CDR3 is CASSQDFSEQFF. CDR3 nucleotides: TGCGCCAGCAGCCAAGATTTCAGTGAGCAGTTCTTC.